The source of this T cell receptor (beta chain) is a study of T cell responses to AZD1222 COVID-19 vaccine. Findings of the study overall: Every sample of the repertoires postdated the peak T cell response.

Assay: immunoSEQ multiplex PCR; the TCRdb copy retains only in-frame clones and omits some. In the table there are under 110,000 clones, roughly 90% of which are singletons. V gave up 7 bases and J gave up 8 bases, with 11 bases separating them. CDR3 size: 11 residues. Germline assignment: CDR1 DFQATT and CDR2 SNEGSKA (reference sequence). With respect to this clone: The antigen is not known.

Sequencing used peripheral blood, obtained on day 0 of AZD1222 vaccination. The chain employs TRBV20-1 and TRBJ1-4, with D possibly being TRBD1 (6 bases). This TCR was sampled from an adult in good health. The CDR3 region is CSVDRLEKLFF. As DNA, the CDR3 is TGCAGTGTTGACAGGTTAGAAAAACTGTTTTTT.